Given below is one T cell receptor beta chain in context. In the authors' methods: How many nucleated cells were present was estimated from reference gene primer amplification. Libraries were prepared by immunoSEQ multiplex PCR; TCRdb keeps only in-frame clonotypes and omits some of them. V, J and clone size were drawn from that table, and D and trimming were deduced from the DNA. The repertoire has 190,000 or so clones, approximately 87% of them found once; the top ten carry around 2.5%. The record originates from a study of blood T cell repertoires in COVID-19. Study context: The study drew acute and convalescent COVID-19 samples from the United States, Italy and Spain. Sources were T cells, B-cell-depleted T cells, or PBMCs; the material itself was cDNA or gDNA.

This CDR3 spans 18 amino acids. J was trimmed by 6 bases and V by 5 bases; bases with no gene match: 19. CDR1 SEHNR and CDR2 FQNEAQ come from the germline V gene (reference sequence). The sequence derives from a man aged 35 to 55 with active or convalescent COVID-19. The source material was peripheral blood. The chain has TRBV7-9 and TRBJ2-3, with 8 positions matching TRBD1. The CDR3 DNA reads as TGTGCCAGCAGCCTCATGGGCAATGACAGGGGAAAGGCCGATACGCAGTATTTT. Its protein is CASSLMGNDRGKADTQYF.